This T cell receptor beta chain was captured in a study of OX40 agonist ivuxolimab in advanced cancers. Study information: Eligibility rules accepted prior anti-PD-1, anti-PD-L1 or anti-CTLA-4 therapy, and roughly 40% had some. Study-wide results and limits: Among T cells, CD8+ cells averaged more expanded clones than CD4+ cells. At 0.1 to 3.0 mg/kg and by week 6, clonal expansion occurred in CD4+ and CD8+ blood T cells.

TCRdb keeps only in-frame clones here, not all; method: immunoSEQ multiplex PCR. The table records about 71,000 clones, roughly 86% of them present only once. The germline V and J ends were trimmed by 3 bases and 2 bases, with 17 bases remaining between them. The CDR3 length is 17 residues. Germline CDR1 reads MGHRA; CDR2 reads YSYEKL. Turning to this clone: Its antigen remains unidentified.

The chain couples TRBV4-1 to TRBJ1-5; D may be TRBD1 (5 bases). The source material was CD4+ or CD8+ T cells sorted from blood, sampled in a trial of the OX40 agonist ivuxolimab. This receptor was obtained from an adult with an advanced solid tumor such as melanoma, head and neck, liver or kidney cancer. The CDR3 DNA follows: TGCGCCAGCAGCCAGTCCAGGGAATTTGGCGGCAATCAGCCCCAGCATTTT. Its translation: CASSQSREFGGNQPQHF.